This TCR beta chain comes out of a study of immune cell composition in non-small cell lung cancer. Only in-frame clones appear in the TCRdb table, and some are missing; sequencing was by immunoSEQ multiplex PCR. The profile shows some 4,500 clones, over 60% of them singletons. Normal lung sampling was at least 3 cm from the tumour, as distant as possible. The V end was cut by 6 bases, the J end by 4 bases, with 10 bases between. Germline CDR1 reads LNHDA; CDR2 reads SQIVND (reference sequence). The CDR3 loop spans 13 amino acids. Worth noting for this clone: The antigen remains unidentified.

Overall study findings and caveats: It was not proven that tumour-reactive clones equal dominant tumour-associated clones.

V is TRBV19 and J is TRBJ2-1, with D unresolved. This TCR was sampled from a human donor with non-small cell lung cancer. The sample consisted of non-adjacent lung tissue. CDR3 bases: TGTGCCAGTAGCACGCCAGTTTACAATGAGCAGTTCTTC. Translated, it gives CASSTPVYNEQFF.